The source of this TCR beta chain is a study of shared clonotypes between healthy human individuals. About the research overall: Every donor yielded three CD4 naive, three CD4 memory, two CD8 naive and one CD8 memory plate. Study-wide findings and caveats: The generation probabilities recorded for non-shared clonotypes fell below those of clonotypes shared by all four donors. For sorted subsets, rarefaction showed incomplete sequencing despite large depth.

TCRdb's copy holds only in-frame clones and misses some; the assay was immunoSEQ multiplex PCR. Of 2 million to 2.5 million clones listed, roughly 94% are singletons. As concerns this clone: Its antigen remains unidentified.

Trimming cost V 0 bases and J 4 bases, with 10 bases left between them. CDR3 size: 14 residues. CDR1 and CDR2 from the germline V gene are SQVTM and ANQGSEA. Naive CD45RA+ and memory CD45RA-negative subsets were split from CD4+ cells. This receptor was identified in a young man in good health. This chain joins TRBV29-1 and TRBJ2-1; unclear D gene. The sequencing input was naive CD4+ T cells sorted from blood. Subset meaning: CD45RA+ positively selected. The CDR3 spells CSVEDESVYNEQFF. For the CDR3, the DNA is TGCAGCGTTGAAGATGAATCGGTTTACAATGAGCAGTTCTTC.